The rows below give T cell receptor beta chains drawn from one sample of a study of monozygotic twins with inflammatory bowel disease. Following a re-call of the 5' RACE reads, TCRdb has one entry per CDR3 protein and lacks DNA. Found here are around 190,000 distinct CDR3 sequences; the top ten clones hold 1.6%. Sequenced: blood. The source of these receptors is a human donor with ulcerative colitis or Crohn's disease, or a healthy co-twin of an affected twin (not recorded which). Each CDR3 is given with its conserved first and last residue.

>TRBJ2-2|TRBV19
CASSIQRGYTGELFF
>TRBJ2-7|TRBV2
CASDRTGTYEQYF
>TRBJ2-4|TRBV6-1
CASSRQGGGKNIQYF
>TRBJ1-3|TRBV9
CASSVGAGPGNTIYF
>TRBJ2-6|TRBV20-1
CSARGPSVHSGANVLTF
>TRBJ1-4|TRBV7-6
CASTRRTGGREKLFF
>TRBJ1-5|TRBV7-9
CASSSQARNQPQHF
>TRBJ2-6|TRBV15
CATSTRGLGPGANVLTF
>TRBJ2-1|TRBV20-1
CSASLLAEQFF
>TRBJ2-1|TRBV7-2
CASSVHIYNEQFF
>TRBJ2-1|TRBV7-9
CASSLDGGPWNEQFF
>TRBJ2-1|TRBV20-1
CSADRGDYNEQFF
>TRBJ1-5|TRBV20-1
CSGRPTAYQPQHF
>TRBJ2-1|TRBV24-1
CATSDNAPRSYNEQFF